These 10 T cell receptor beta chains came from one sample sequenced in a study of Ad26.COV2.S vaccination and SARS-CoV-2 variants. This table comes from immunoSEQ multiplex PCR, and its TCRdb copy is limited to in-frame clones, with some not included. The table has some 180,000 clones, 87% seen once. The source material was peripheral blood, sampled after recovery from COVID-19. These receptor sequences come from a human donor who had recovered from COVID-19.

This chain links TRBV27 with TRBJ2-1; TRBD1 matches 8 bases. This CDR3 has 16 residues. J lost 1 base, V lost 6 bases, and 8 bases had no gene match. Per the germline V gene, CDR1 is MNHEY and CDR2 is SMNVEV (reference sequence). CDR3 DNA sequence: TGTGCCAGCAGCTTCTCAGGGGGCAAATCCTACAATGAGCAGTTCTTC. Protein sequence: CASSFSGGKSYNEQFF.

The chain carries TRBV10-1 and TRBJ2-1; TRBD2 aligns across 9 bases. J gave up 4 bases and V 0 bases, and 4 bases lay outside the gene matches. Germline CDR1 is WNHNN and CDR2 is SYGVQD (reference sequence). The CDR3 extends over 16 amino acids. The CDR3 sequence is CASSESGGRVYNEQFF. Here the CDR3 DNA reads TGCGCCAGCAGTGAGTCGGGCGGGAGGGTTTACAATGAGCAGTTCTTC.

The J gene is TRBJ2-5, the V gene TRBV5-6, with TRBD2 as a possible D gene (5 bases). CDR1 and CDR2 (germline): SGHDT, YYEEEE. V was pared by 2 bases and J by 5 bases, with 19 bases between. The CDR3 runs to 16 residues. CDR3 in DNA: TGTGCCAGCAGCTTTGGTTACAGCGGTGAATGGGAGACCCAGTACTTC. This sequence encodes CASSFGYSGEWETQYF.

The table lists this clone with a count of one. This chain connects TRBV28 to TRBJ1-6; 7 nucleotides line up with TRBD1. Germline-derived CDR1 and CDR2 are MDHEN and SYDVKM. The CDR3 extends over 17 amino acids. J gave up 12 bases and V 6 bases, and 20 bases lay outside the gene matches. As DNA, the CDR3 is TGTGCCAGCAGCCCTATCCGCCGGGACAGTTGGAAGTTACCCCTCCACTTT. Translated, it gives CASSPIRRDSWKLPLHF.

The V call is TRBV6-2 or TRBV6-3, the J call TRBJ2-1; unclear D gene. CDR1 and CDR2 (germline): MNHEY, SVGEGT. Trimming removed 2 bases from V and 0 bases from J, with 11 bases in between. The CDR3 length is 16 residues. The CDR3 sequence: CASSYGELHSYNEQFF. The CDR3 DNA is TGTGCCAGCAGTTACGGCGAGCTACACTCCTACAATGAGCAGTTCTTC.

The chain recombines TRBV10-1 with TRBJ1-5; D is undetermined. The CDR3 is 16 amino acids. The V gene's germline CDR1 is WNHNN and CDR2 SYGVQD (reference sequence). The V end lost 2 bases, the J end lost 7 bases, and 18 bases lay between the germline ends. In DNA form, the CDR3 reads TGCGCCAGCAGTGAGGAAGGAGGAATATTGGGGCAGCCCCAGCATTTT. This sequence encodes CASSEEGGILGQPQHF.

The chain combines TRBV11-2 with TRBJ2-1, with 9 bases aligning to TRBD2. Germline CDR1 SGHAT, CDR2 FQNNGV. The CDR3 consists of 15 residues. With V trimmed by 1 base and J by 6 bases, 4 bases remained unmatched. The CDR3 coding sequence is TGTGCCAGCAGCTTAGGGGGGACTAGCATCAATGAGCAGTTCTTC. Protein: CASSLGGTSINEQFF.

This chain links TRBV11-2 with TRBJ1-5; D is undetermined. In germline, CDR1 is SGHAT, CDR2 FQNNGV. Trimming took 0 bases from V and 2 from J, leaving 5 bases between them. The CDR3 is 14 residues long. CDR3 nucleotide sequence: TGTGCCAGCAGCTTAGAATCGGGCAATCAGCCCCAGCATTTT. It specifies CASSLESGNQPQHF.

V gene TRBV5-5 combines with J gene TRBJ1-5; D is possibly TRBD1 (6 bases). Germline CDR1 SGHKS, CDR2 YYEKEE (reference sequence). V was clipped by 3 bases and J by 6 bases, with 16 bases between them. CDR3 length: 15 amino acids. CDR3 DNA: TGTGCCAGCAGCTGGGGGCGTGGGGTGAGTCAGCCCCAGCATTTT. Residues: CASSWGRGVSQPQHF.

This clone has only a few counts. The CDR3 DNA is TGTGCCACCAGCAGAGGGACAGATAGCAATCAGCCCCAGCATTTT. Translating gives CATSRGTDSNQPQHF. The chain is built from TRBV15 and TRBJ1-5, with D possibly TRBD1 on 6 matching bases. The CDR3 runs to 15 residues. Between the trimmed V and J ends, which lost 1 base and 0 bases, there was a span of 7 bases. Germline V CDR1 and CDR2: LNHNV, YYDKDF (reference sequence).